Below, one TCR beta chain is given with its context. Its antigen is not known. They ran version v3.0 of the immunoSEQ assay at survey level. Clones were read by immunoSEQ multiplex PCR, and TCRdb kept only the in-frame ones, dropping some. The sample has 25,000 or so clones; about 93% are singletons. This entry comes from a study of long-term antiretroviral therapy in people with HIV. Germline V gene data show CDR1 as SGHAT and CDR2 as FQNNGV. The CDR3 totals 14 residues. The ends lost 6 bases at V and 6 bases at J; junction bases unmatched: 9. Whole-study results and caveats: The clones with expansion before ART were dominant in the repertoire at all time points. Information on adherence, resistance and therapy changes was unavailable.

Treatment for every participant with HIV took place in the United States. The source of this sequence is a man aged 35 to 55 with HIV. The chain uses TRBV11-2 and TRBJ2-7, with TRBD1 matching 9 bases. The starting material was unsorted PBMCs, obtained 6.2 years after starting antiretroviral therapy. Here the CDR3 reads CASSRDRVIGEQYF. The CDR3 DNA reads TGTGCCAGCAGTCGGGACAGGGTAATCGGCGAGCAGTACTTC.